The clone carrying this T cell receptor (beta chain) was recorded many times. The sample is drawn from a study of regulatory T cells in long-lasting Graves disease. Assembly of TCR beta libraries relied on iRepertoire HTBI primers together with Arm-PCR of CDR3 regions. TCRdb independently ran MiXCR on the multiplex PCR reads; one entry per CDR3 protein. This table holds roughly 420,000 distinct CDR3 sequences, about a sixth found once. V lost 3 bases, J lost 2 bases, and 9 bases lay in between. CDR3 length: 14 residues. Time point defined: newly diagnosed GD, antithyroid drugs for less than 3 months. The TCR library used RNA extracted from PBMCs. This sample also appeared in a second study, on T cells in Graves' hyperthyroidism and ophthalmopathy. That source reports: Among clonotypes expanded in thyroid above 0.001, most were also found in blood.

The V gene is TRBV12-3 or TRBV12-4, the J gene TRBJ2-3, with unresolved D. Here the sequenced sample was peripheral blood mononuclear cells (PBMCs), taken at new diagnosis, from a patient treated with antithyroid drugs. This clonotype originated in a woman younger than 35 with Graves disease. The CDR3 protein is CASSFVRLTDTQYF. Here the CDR3 DNA reads TGTGCCAGCAGTTTCGTGCGTCTCACAGATACGCAGTATTTT.